This note documents a single TCR beta chain sequence. Per the study methods: From reference gene primer amplification, estimates of nucleated cell counts were derived. Profiled with immunoSEQ multiplex PCR; TCRdb holds only in-frame clones, not every one. D and trimming were read from the DNA, whereas the V and J calls and clone size are those reported in that table. The sample records fewer than 300,000 clones, approximately 92% being singletons. The data derive from a study of blood T cell repertoires in COVID-19. Looking at the study overall: Donors in the United States, Italy and Spain gave samples during acute or convalescent COVID-19.

This study enrolled people aged 18 to 89 from approximately 24 US geographic areas. Trimming pared 5 bases from V and 5 bases from J, leaving 7 bases between. The CDR3 consists of 12 residues. Germline assignment: CDR1 SGHVS and CDR2 FQNEAQ. The specimen sequenced was PBMCs or T cells enriched from blood (not recorded which). The rearrangement links TRBV7-8 to TRBJ1-5; no clear D gene. This TCR came from a woman in her 30s who had recovered from COVID-19. Written as DNA, the CDR3 is TGTGCCAGCAGCCCTCGAGATCAGCCCCAGCATTTT. This encodes CASSPRDQPQHF.